These T cell receptor beta chains were read from a single sample in a study of blood T cell repertoires in COVID-19. TCRdb's table, derived via immunoSEQ multiplex PCR, lists solely in-frame clones and lacks some. The data contain approximately 200,000 clones, more than 65% of them singletons. Sequencing was performed on peripheral blood. These receptor sequences come from a woman in her 30s who had recovered from COVID-19. Both conserved end residues are part of each CDR3. Each record gives: J gene, V gene, CDR3 protein.

j_call: TRBJ2-5
v_call: TRBV18
cdr3_aa: CASSFGQGRETQYF

j_call: TRBJ2-3
v_call: TRBV24-1
cdr3_aa: CATSDLQLAGGDTQYF

j_call: TRBJ2-5
v_call: TRBV12-3/TRBV12-4
cdr3_aa: CASRWTGEETQYF

j_call: TRBJ2-1
v_call: TRBV29-1
cdr3_aa: CSVEDSGGRYNEQFF

j_call: TRBJ2-5
v_call: TRBV7-3
cdr3_aa: CASSRGSTETQYF

j_call: TRBJ2-3
v_call: TRBV6-1
cdr3_aa: CASSEPGRDEGTQYF

j_call: TRBJ1-4
v_call: TRBV19
cdr3_aa: CASNTGQGGEKLFF

j_call: TRBJ1-2
v_call: TRBV18
cdr3_aa: CASSPPQQTSWDGYTF

j_call: TRBJ2-7
v_call: TRBV7-9
cdr3_aa: CASSLGAPYEQYF

j_call: TRBJ1-2
v_call: TRBV19
cdr3_aa: CASRPRGPRGYTF

j_call: TRBJ1-6
v_call: TRBV12-3/TRBV12-4
cdr3_aa: CASSLDRGSPLHF

j_call: TRBJ1-3
v_call: TRBV28
cdr3_aa: CASQGARTSGNTIYF

j_call: TRBJ2-1
v_call: TRBV9
cdr3_aa: CASSVVDTSGEQFF

j_call: TRBJ2-7
v_call: TRBV18
cdr3_aa: CASSPDSLEQYF

j_call: TRBJ2-5
v_call: TRBV7-6
cdr3_aa: CASSLRSYGQGGRKETQYF

j_call: TRBJ2-3
v_call: TRBV7-2
cdr3_aa: CASSSVVSPTDTQYF

j_call: TRBJ2-1
v_call: TRBV27
cdr3_aa: CASRLAGLSYNEQFF

j_call: TRBJ2-7
v_call: TRBV28
cdr3_aa: CASSEPTGVGLEQYF

j_call: TRBJ1-5
v_call: TRBV12-3/TRBV12-4
cdr3_aa: CASSLEARQPQHF

j_call: TRBJ2-1
v_call: TRBV5-1
cdr3_aa: CASSYTGSNEQFF

j_call: TRBJ2-7
v_call: TRBV4-1
cdr3_aa: CASSQEVTGAYEQYF

j_call: TRBJ1-6
v_call: TRBV7-9
cdr3_aa: CASSGSTGEVSPLHF

j_call: TRBJ2-1
v_call: TRBV11-2
cdr3_aa: CASSLGGAVGDEQFF

j_call: TRBJ1-1
v_call: TRBV6-5
cdr3_aa: CASRGRGGTEAFF

j_call: TRBJ1-6
v_call: TRBV27
cdr3_aa: CASGGAGGVFSPLHF

j_call: TRBJ1-5
v_call: TRBV5-1
cdr3_aa: CASSPGGGYGQPQHF

j_call: TRBJ1-4
v_call: TRBV9
cdr3_aa: CASSTGIDEKLFF

j_call: TRBJ1-2
v_call: TRBV10-2
cdr3_aa: CASSTGEFYGYTF

j_call: TRBJ1-1
v_call: TRBV28
cdr3_aa: CASSFTGGLYEAFF

j_call: TRBJ2-3
v_call: TRBV7-9
cdr3_aa: CASSAWDNTDTQYF

j_call: TRBJ2-7
v_call: TRBV28
cdr3_aa: CASLIAGGSYEQYF

j_call: TRBJ2-7
v_call: TRBV7-9
cdr3_aa: CASSYRSGRAHEQYF

j_call: TRBJ2-5
v_call: TRBV11-2
cdr3_aa: CASSLVGLAEGETQYF

j_call: TRBJ1-1
v_call: TRBV27
cdr3_aa: CASSLQTGLPEAFF

j_call: TRBJ2-3
v_call: TRBV5-4
cdr3_aa: CASSKGLAGVTDTQYF

j_call: TRBJ1-5
v_call: TRBV28
cdr3_aa: CASRTVYSNQPQHF

j_call: TRBJ1-5
v_call: TRBV27
cdr3_aa: CASSSLDRGNQPQHF

j_call: TRBJ2-1
v_call: TRBV30
cdr3_aa: CAWRTSGSYNEQFF

j_call: TRBJ2-1
v_call: TRBV10-3
cdr3_aa: CAISSHPGGRVHEQFF

j_call: TRBJ2-1
v_call: TRBV19
cdr3_aa: CASSILPRQLTYNEQFF

j_call: TRBJ2-5
v_call: TRBV9
cdr3_aa: CASSVSLIGEWETQYF

j_call: TRBJ2-7
v_call: TRBV28
cdr3_aa: CASASGQHYEQYF

j_call: TRBJ2-5
v_call: TRBV2
cdr3_aa: CASSEVTGATQYF

j_call: TRBJ1-2
v_call: TRBV4-1
cdr3_aa: CASSPLSTGDGYTF

j_call: TRBJ2-7
v_call: TRBV18
cdr3_aa: CASQQTLLEYEQYF

j_call: TRBJ2-1
v_call: TRBV27
cdr3_aa: CASRTGLAEGNEQFF

j_call: TRBJ1-2
v_call: TRBV4-2
cdr3_aa: CASSQAVGTGLYGYTF

j_call: TRBJ2-1
v_call: TRBV5-6
cdr3_aa: CASSLTGRGYGQFF

j_call: TRBJ2-2
v_call: TRBV28
cdr3_aa: CASRRLAGRAGELFF

j_call: TRBJ2-7
v_call: TRBV24-1
cdr3_aa: CATSGGGSGNYEQYF

j_call: TRBJ1-1
v_call: TRBV19
cdr3_aa: CASTHRLTAEAFF

j_call: TRBJ1-4
v_call: TRBV5-1
cdr3_aa: CASRSSANEKLFF

j_call: TRBJ2-2
v_call: TRBV6-1
cdr3_aa: CASSENEGETGELFF

j_call: TRBJ2-1
v_call: TRBV9
cdr3_aa: CASSDRTSGSSYNEQFF

j_call: TRBJ1-1
v_call: TRBV6-5
cdr3_aa: CASSHPGGTEAFF

j_call: TRBJ2-5
v_call: TRBV12-5
cdr3_aa: CASGFGTAAEETQYF

j_call: TRBJ1-2
v_call: TRBV10-2
cdr3_aa: CASGRVDGYTF